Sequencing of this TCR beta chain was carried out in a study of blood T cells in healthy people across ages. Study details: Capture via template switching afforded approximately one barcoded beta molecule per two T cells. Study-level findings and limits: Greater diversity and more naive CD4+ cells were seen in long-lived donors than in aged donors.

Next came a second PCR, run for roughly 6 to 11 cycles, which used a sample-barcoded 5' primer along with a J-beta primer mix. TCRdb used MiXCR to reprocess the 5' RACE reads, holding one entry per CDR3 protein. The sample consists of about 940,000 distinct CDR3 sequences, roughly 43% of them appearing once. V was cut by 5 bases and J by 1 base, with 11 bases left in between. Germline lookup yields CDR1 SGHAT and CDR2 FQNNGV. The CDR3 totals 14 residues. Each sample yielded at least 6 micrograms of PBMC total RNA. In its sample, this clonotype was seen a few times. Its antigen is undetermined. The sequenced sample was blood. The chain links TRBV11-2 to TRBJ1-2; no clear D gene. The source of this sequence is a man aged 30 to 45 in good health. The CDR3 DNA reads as TGTGCCAGCAGCCCGACCTCGAATAACTATGGCTACACCTTC. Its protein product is CASSPTSNNYGYTF.